These 32 T cell receptor beta chains were all obtained from the same sample, sequenced in a study of identical twins' blood T cells. TCRdb re-called the 5' RACE reads through MiXCR, storing one row per CDR3 protein. The sample holds 350,000 to 400,000 distinct CDR3 sequences; under 30% are singletons and the top ten take about 6.1%. Sequenced input: PBMCs. These receptors were collected from a woman aged 18 to 49 in good health.

The CDR3 loop is CASSLAGVGEQFF. CDR3 bases: TGCGCCAGCAGCTTGGCAGGGGTCGGCGAGCAGTTCTTC. This chain connects TRBV5-1 to TRBJ2-1, with D perhaps matching TRBD1 (6 bases). V lost 0 bases to trimming and J lost 10 bases, with 11 bases between them. CDR1 SGHRS and CDR2 YFSETQ come from the germline V gene. The CDR3 is 13 amino acids.

In its sample, this clonotype was seen a few times. This chain joins TRBV9 and TRBJ2-2; 9 nucleotides align to TRBD1. The CDR3 loop spans 16 amino acids. Germline lookup yields CDR1 SGDLS and CDR2 YYNGEE. V lost 4 bases and J lost 4; bases outside the gene matches: 8. The CDR3 DNA sequence: TGTGCCAGCAGCTCCCCCGGGACAGGGAGCACCGGGGAGCTGTTTTTT. As protein: CASSSPGTGSTGELFF.

This clonotype has more than one count but fewer than ten. The V gene is TRBV12-3 or TRBV12-4, the J gene TRBJ1-1, with 7 bases fitting TRBD1. This CDR3 has 13 amino acids. Trimming removed 7 bases from V and 3 bases from J; junction bases left unmatched: 5. CDR3 in DNA: TGTGCCAGCAACAGACAGGGCGACACTGAAGCTTTCTTT. Protein sequence: CASNRQGDTEAFF.

This rearrangement joins TRBV5-6 to TRBJ2-3; perhaps D is TRBD1 or TRBD2 (5 bases each). The CDR3 runs to 15 residues. V was trimmed by 0 bases and J by 6 bases, leaving 14 bases between them. Germline V gene sequence: CDR1 SGHDT, CDR2 YYEEEE. CDR3 amino acids: CASSLGLMWGDTQYF. The CDR3 region has the DNA TGTGCCAGCAGCTTGGGATTGATGTGGGGGGATACGCAGTATTTT.

This chain uses TRBV7-8 with TRBJ1-5, with 11 nucleotides matching TRBD1. From germline, CDR1 is SGHVS and CDR2 FQNEAQ. The V and J ends lost 4 bases and 6 bases, in that order; junction bases with no gene match: 2. The CDR3 is 14 amino acids. Here the CDR3 reads CASSWDRGSQPQHF. CDR3 bases: TGTGCCAGCAGCTGGGACAGGGGGAGTCAGCCCCAGCATTTT.

In this sample, this clonotype turned up a few times. This chain connects TRBV19 to TRBJ1-2; TRBD1 matches 7 bases. Losses at the gene ends were 5 bases for V and 6 bases for J; bases not matched to a gene: 15. The CDR3 consists of 16 residues. CDR1 and CDR2 (germline): LNHDA, SQIVND (reference sequence). CDR3 in amino acids: CASSPGQAAGGNGYTF. DNA for the CDR3: TGTGCCAGTAGTCCCGGACAGGCAGCCGGGGGTAATGGCTACACCTTC.

This clonotype has ten or more counts. CDR3 loop: CSARDLSRPVLNTEAFF. CDR3 in DNA: TGCAGTGCTAGAGATCTGTCTCGGCCAGTCCTGAACACTGAAGCTTTCTTT. This chain links TRBV20-1 with TRBJ1-1; no firm D call. Germline CDR1 reads DFQATT; CDR2 reads SNEGSKA (reference sequence). The CDR3 is 17 amino acids. The V gene lost 0 bases and the J gene lost 0 bases, with 17 bases spanning the gap.

A remark on this clonotype: This sequence may be a read error, since a much larger clone differs from it by one base. This rearrangement joins TRBV6-1 to TRBJ2-7; 7 positions agree with TRBD1. This CDR3 is built from 14 residues. Germline CDR1 is MNHNS and CDR2 is SASEGT. This chain's CDR3 is CVSSEQGLIYEQYF. CDR3 nucleotide sequence: TGTGTCAGCAGTGAACAGGGGCTGATCTACGAGCAGTACTTC.

The chain couples TRBV11-3 to TRBJ2-2; 7 nucleotides line up with TRBD2. V gave up 6 bases and J gave up 4 bases; unmatched junction bases: 5. This CDR3 is built from 14 residues. In germline, CDR1 is SGHNT, CDR2 YENEEA. CDR3 loop: CASRVGGITGELFF. CDR3 nucleotide sequence: TGTGCCAGCAGGGTGGGGGGGATCACCGGGGAGCTGTTTTTT.

This clonotype was detected only a few times. The CDR3 spells CSVAGYGDEKLFF. CDR3 nucleotide sequence: TGCAGCGTTGCGGGGTACGGGGATGAAAAACTGTTTTTT. V is TRBV29-1 and J is TRBJ1-4; no definite D call. Trimming stripped 4 bases from V and 6 bases from J, with 12 bases between. Germline V lookup: CDR1 SQVTM, CDR2 ANQGSEA. There are 13 residues in the CDR3. Full variable domain (remainder filled in from reference TRBV29-1 and TRBJ1-4): SAVISQKPSRDICQRGTSLTIQCQVDSQVTMMFWYRQQPGQSLTLIATANQGSEATYESGFVIDKFPISRPNLTFSTLTVSNMSPEDSSIYLCSVAGYGDEKLFFGSGTQLSVL.

The gene calls are TRBV7-9 and TRBJ2-1, with a tentative D call TRBD2 (5 bases). V was trimmed by 7 bases and J by 4 bases, leaving 17 bases between them. CDR1 is SEHNR and CDR2 is FQNEAQ in the germline V gene (reference sequence). This CDR3 is built from 15 residues. CDR3 nucleotide sequence: TGTGCCAGCACCGCCCCTAGCCTCCGATACAATGAGCAGTTCTTC. Its translation is CASTAPSLRYNEQFF.

The rearrangement links TRBV28 to TRBJ1-5, with D unclear. The CDR3 contains 14 residues. Trimming took off 2 bases at V and 0 bases at J, with 5 bases between the two ends. Germline CDR1 MDHEN, CDR2 SYDVKM. The CDR3 coding sequence is TGTGCCAGCAGTTTAGTAATTAGCAATCAGCCCCAGCATTTT. The encoded protein is CASSLVISNQPQHF. The full variable domain, in which reference TRBV28 and TRBJ1-5 provide the parts outside the CDR3, is DVKVTQSSRYLVKRTGEKVFLECVQDMDHENMFWYRQDPGLGLRLIYFSYDVKMKEKGDIPEGYSVSREKKERFSLILESASTNQTSMYLCASSLVISNQPQHFGDGTRLSIL.

This clonotype has just a few counts. The V gene is TRBV6-1, the J gene TRBJ2-1, with 9 positions matching TRBD2. There are 17 residues in the CDR3. Trimming at V came to 2 bases and at J to 7 bases, leaving 12 bases not matched to a gene. Looked up from germline, CDR1 is MNHNS and CDR2 is SASEGT. CDR3 residues: CASSESVSGSYQNEQFF. The DNA of the CDR3 is TGTGCCAGCAGTGAAAGTGTTAGCGGGAGCTATCAAAATGAGCAGTTCTTC.

The gene calls are TRBV2 and TRBJ1-1, with a possible D match to TRBD1 (5 bases). Germline CDR1 reads SNHLY; CDR2 reads FYNNEI. The CDR3 is 14 residues long. Trimming pared 4 bases from V and 0 bases from J, leaving 9 bases between. The chain's CDR3 is CASSVARVNTEAFF. CDR3 sequence (DNA): TGTGCCAGCAGTGTGGCCAGGGTGAACACTGAAGCTTTCTTT.

J is TRBJ2-5 and V is TRBV20-1, with D perhaps assigned TRBD1 or TRBD2 (5 bases each). The germline V gene has CDR1 DFQATT and CDR2 SNEGSKA (reference sequence). With 0 bases removed from V and 2 bases from J, the gap between germline ends came to 16 bases. This CDR3 region has 16 residues. Here the CDR3 DNA reads TGCAGTGCTAGAGATATGGCAGGGAGAGCTCAAGAGACCCAGTACTTC. Protein: CSARDMAGRAQETQYF.

V gene TRBV6-6 combines with J gene TRBJ2-3; 7 bases agree with TRBD1. Germline CDR1 is MNHNY and CDR2 is SVGAGI (reference sequence). The CDR3 is made up of 15 amino acids. V was pared by 6 bases and J by 4 bases, with 10 bases of the junction left unmatched. The CDR3 protein is CASSPRQGGPDTQYF. The DNA of the CDR3 is TGTGCCAGCAGCCCGAGACAGGGCGGGCCAGATACGCAGTATTTT.

The chain couples TRBV27 to TRBJ1-3; D is unclear. V lost 0 bases to trimming and J lost 1 base, with 10 bases between them. CDR3 length: 16 amino acids. Germline CDR1 MNHEY, CDR2 SMNVEV (reference sequence). The CDR3 reads CASSLSPGISGNTIYF. CDR3 sequence (DNA): TGTGCCAGCAGTTTATCGCCGGGGATTTCTGGAAACACCATATATTTT.

The J gene is TRBJ1-2, the V gene TRBV9, with 8 bases aligning to TRBD1. The V segment lost 3 bases and the J segment 4 bases; nucleotides outside the gene matches: 8. The CDR3 length is 15 residues. Germline CDR1 and CDR2: SGDLS and YYNGEE. CDR3 sequence: CASSGPGTGAYGYTF. In DNA form, the CDR3 reads TGTGCCAGCAGCGGACCCGGGACAGGAGCCTATGGCTACACCTTC.

This chain joins TRBV20-1 and TRBJ2-2; 12 positions agree with TRBD2. V was clipped by 3 bases and J by 4 bases; unmatched bases: 12. The CDR3 runs to 18 residues. Germline loops: CDR1 DFQATT, CDR2 SNEGSKA (reference sequence). CDR3 sequence: CSARDRELAGGITGELFF. The CDR3 DNA follows: TGCAGTGCTAGGGATAGAGAACTAGCGGGGGGAATCACCGGGGAGCTGTTTTTT.

This clonotype was recorded a few times. The chain has TRBV5-1 and TRBJ2-7; 7 bases are a match to TRBD2. In germline, CDR1 is SGHRS, CDR2 YFSETQ. V lost 7 bases and J lost 1; bases outside the gene matches: 17. There are 17 residues in the CDR3. CDR3 nucleotide sequence: TGCGCCAGCCTCGATTCCTTCCGGGAGGATCTTTCCTACGAGCAGTACTTC. Its protein is CASLDSFREDLSYEQYF.

The chain links TRBV27 to TRBJ2-1; D is unclear. Germline loops: CDR1 MNHEY, CDR2 SMNVEV (reference sequence). Trimming removed 3 bases from V and 6 bases from J, with 9 bases in between. The CDR3 spans 13 residues. CDR3 bases: TGTGCCAGCAGTTTTTCAGGAAGCAATGAGCAGTTCTTC. Its protein product is CASSFSGSNEQFF.

In this sample, this clonotype turned up many times. This sequence joins TRBV18 and TRBJ1-5, with TRBD1 as a possible D gene (6 bases). The germline CDR1 and CDR2 sequences are KGHSH and LQKENI. The CDR3 loop spans 12 amino acids. V lost 6 bases to trimming and J lost 7 bases, with 10 bases between them. In DNA, the CDR3 is TGTGCCAGCTCCCCGGACAGACAGCCCCAGCATTTT. Its translation: CASSPDRQPQHF. The full variable domain, in which reference TRBV18 and TRBJ1-5 provide the parts outside the CDR3, is NAGVMQNPRHLVRRRGQEARLRCSPMKGHSHVYWYRQLPEEGLKFMVYLQKENIIDESGMPKERFSAEFPKEGPSILRIQQVVRGDSAAYFCASSPDRQPQHFGDGTRLSIL.

This clonotype was observed a single time. CDR3 loop: CASSVEEQLNEKLFF. CDR3 in DNA: TGTGCCAGCAGCGTAGAGGAGCAGCTTAATGAAAAACTGTTTTTT. V is TRBV9 and J is TRBJ1-4; D not resolved. Deletions cut 0 bases from V and 4 bases from J, with 10 bases between. This CDR3 region has 15 residues. Germline V gene sequence: CDR1 SGDLS, CDR2 YYNGEE.

The chain links TRBV19 to TRBJ1-2; D not resolved. The CDR3 covers 12 residues. CDR1 LNHDA and CDR2 SQIVND come from the germline V gene (reference sequence). Trimming pared 7 bases from V and 8 bases from J, leaving 14 bases between. The CDR3 sequence is CASKFAGGGYTF. The CDR3 DNA reads as TGTGCCAGTAAATTTGCGGGTGGCGGCTACACCTTC. Drawing the rest from reference TRBV19 and TRBJ1-2, the complete variable domain is DGGITQSPKYLFRKEGQNVTLSCEQNLNHDAMYWYRQDPGQGLRLIYYSQIVNDFQKGDIAEGYSVSREKKESFPLTVTSAQKNPTAFYLCASKFAGGGYTFGSGTRLTVV.

The rearrangement joins TRBV6-2 or TRBV6-3 to TRBJ1-1; TRBD1 is a possible D gene (6 bases). This CDR3 is 11 amino acids long. The ends were cut back, 11 bases at V and 4 bases at J, with 11 bases in the middle. The germline CDR1 and CDR2 sequences are MNHEY and SVGEGT. The CDR3 protein is CACTGATEAFF. In DNA, the CDR3 is TGTGCCTGCACGGGGGCCACTGAAGCTTTCTTT.

V gene TRBV20-1 combines with J gene TRBJ1-5, with no clear D. The CDR3 has 17 residues. V lost 3 bases and J 7 bases, leaving 25 bases between the germline ends. Germline CDR1 and CDR2: DFQATT and SNEGSKA (reference sequence). DNA for the CDR3: TGCAGTGCTAGTCTCCCCCCAGGTCGGGTATTTTTACAGCCCCAGCATTTT. Translation: CSASLPPGRVFLQPQHF.

The genes are TRBV29-1 and TRBJ1-1; TRBD1 agrees at 9 bases. Germline CDR1 SQVTM, CDR2 ANQGSEA. The length of the CDR3 is 12 residues. The J segment lost 6 bases and the V segment lost 7 bases, leaving 6 bases of the junction unmatched. CDR3 amino acids: CSGGTGTAEAFF. The CDR3 region has the DNA TGCAGCGGGGGGACAGGGACGGCTGAAGCTTTCTTT.

Of note for this clonotype: A read error may account for a junction end that differs from germline. V gene TRBV4-3 combines with J gene TRBJ2-5; D is unclear. CDR1 LGHNA and CDR2 YSLEER come from the germline V gene. The CDR3 loop spans 15 amino acids. The CDR3 sequence: CASSQDHLRQETQYF. As DNA, the CDR3 is TGCGCCAGCAGTCAAGATCATCTGCGCCAAGAGACCCAGTACTTC.

The chain joins TRBV20-1 to TRBJ1-1, with 9 bases lining up with TRBD1. The CDR3 extends over 13 amino acids. The V gene's germline CDR1 is DFQATT and CDR2 SNEGSKA (reference sequence). J gave up 1 base and V 5 bases, and 2 bases lay outside the gene matches. CDR3 protein: CSAGDRANTEAFF. The DNA of the CDR3 is TGCAGTGCTGGGGACAGGGCGAACACTGAAGCTTTCTTT.

This clonotype was seen a few times. This CDR3 reads CSVEEVTGGFYGYTF. The CDR3, as DNA: TGCAGCGTTGAGGAGGTTACAGGGGGTTTCTATGGCTACACCTTC. The genes are TRBV29-1 and TRBJ1-2, with 8 bases that match TRBD1. The CDR3 runs 15 residues. Trimming took 3 bases from V and 4 from J; bases not matched to a gene: 10. The V gene's germline CDR1 is SQVTM and CDR2 ANQGSEA.

This clonotype was seen a handful of times. The J gene is TRBJ1-2, the V gene TRBV19; D remains ambiguous. V lost 3 bases to trimming and J lost 4 bases, with 12 bases between them. CDR3 length: 14 amino acids. CDR1 is LNHDA and CDR2 is SQIVND in the germline V gene (reference sequence). The CDR3 loop reads CASSMRQEVYGYTF. The CDR3 nucleotides are TGTGCCAGTAGTATGCGCCAGGAAGTCTATGGCTACACCTTC.

J is TRBJ1-5 and V is TRBV20-1; TRBD1 might be the D (5 bases). The V end lost 3 bases, the J end lost 0 bases, and 9 bases lay between the germline ends. The CDR3 spans 14 residues. CDR1 and CDR2 from the germline V gene are DFQATT and SNEGSKA (reference sequence). The CDR3 nucleotides are TGCAGTGCTAGTGTGGGGCCTAGCAATCAGCCCCAGCATTTT. This encodes CSASVGPSNQPQHF.